This T cell receptor (beta chain) is from a study of blood T cell repertoires in COVID-19. At the level of the study: Acute and convalescent COVID-19 specimens originated in the United States, Italy and Spain.

CDR1 and CDR2 from the germline V gene are LNHNV and YYDKDF (reference sequence). The V and J ends lost 1 base and 5 bases respectively, with 12 bases between them. The CDR3 covers 15 residues. Some clones are missing from TCRdb's copy, which holds only in-frame ones; the method was immunoSEQ multiplex PCR. The data show over 65,000 clones, about 87% seen once. This chain links TRBV15 with TRBJ1-5, with D possibly matching TRBD1 (6 bases). Sequencing was performed on peripheral blood. The sequence was obtained from a human donor in a cohort sampled during active COVID-19. The CDR3: CATSRGGRGDQPQHF. The CDR3 DNA sequence: TGTGCCACCAGCAGAGGGGGCAGGGGTGATCAGCCCCAGCATTTT.